Listed below are T cell receptor beta chains from one sample, sequenced in a study of lymphopenia after photon versus proton radiotherapy. Libraries were prepared by immunoSEQ multiplex PCR; TCRdb keeps only in-frame clonotypes and omits some of them. The data hold about 160,000 clones, with roughly nine tenths observed a single time. The sample was peripheral blood, taken from a patient treated with photon-based radiotherapy. All receptors derive from a man between 50 and 59 years old with gastric cancer. Each CDR3 is given with its conserved first and last residue. Each record gives: clone size, D gene, V gene, J gene, CDR3 protein, CDR3 DNA. A D gene is named only where the DNA matches it firmly. Size is omitted from some rows. Given values are once, few, many or a class for expanded clones.

abundance: .
d_gene: TRBD1
v_gene: TRBV5-8
j_gene: TRBJ2-3
CDR3aa: CASSLAGTGLDTQYF
CDR3nt: TGTGCCAGCAGCTTGGCCGGGACAGGGTTAGATACGCAGTATTTT

abundance: .
d_gene: .
v_gene: TRBV6-5
j_gene: TRBJ2-2
CDR3aa: CASRLRGTGELFF
CDR3nt: TGTGCCAGCAGACTCAGGGGCACCGGGGAGCTGTTTTTT

abundance: .
d_gene: TRBD2
v_gene: TRBV11-2
j_gene: TRBJ2-6
CDR3aa: CASSLIASGSSGANVLTF
CDR3nt: TGTGCCAGCAGCTTAATAGCTAGCGGGAGTTCAGGGGCCAACGTCCTGACTTTC

abundance: .
d_gene: .
v_gene: TRBV18
j_gene: TRBJ2-7
CDR3aa: CASSPPASSSYEQYF
CDR3nt: TGTGCCAGCTCACCTCCGGCCTCGAGCTCCTACGAGCAGTACTTC

abundance: .
d_gene: TRBD1
v_gene: TRBV11-2
j_gene: TRBJ2-7
CDR3aa: CASSGGQGYEQYF
CDR3nt: TGTGCCAGCAGCGGGGGACAGGGATACGAGCAGTACTTC

abundance: .
d_gene: .
v_gene: TRBV18
j_gene: TRBJ1-1
CDR3aa: CASSQLDKGNTEAFF
CDR3nt: TGTGCCAGCTCACAACTGGATAAGGGAAACACTGAAGCTTTCTTT

abundance: .
d_gene: .
v_gene: TRBV9
j_gene: TRBJ2-3
CDR3aa: CASSVAADTQYF
CDR3nt: TGTGCCAGCAGCGTAGCGGCAGATACGCAGTATTTT

abundance: .
d_gene: TRBD2
v_gene: TRBV7-9
j_gene: TRBJ2-3
CDR3aa: CASRPGLAGTSTDTQYF
CDR3nt: TGTGCCAGCAGACCGGGACTAGCGGGGACTAGCACAGATACGCAGTATTTT

abundance: few
d_gene: .
v_gene: TRBV4-1
j_gene: TRBJ1-2
CDR3aa: CASSDLRLEPYGYTF
CDR3nt: TGCGCCAGCAGTGACCTAAGACTCGAACCCTATGGCTACACCTTC

abundance: many
d_gene: .
v_gene: TRBV6-1
j_gene: TRBJ2-7
CDR3aa: CATSKEGHISGEQYF
CDR3nt: TGTGCCACGTCCAAGGAGGGGCACATTTCAGGGGAGCAGTACTTC

abundance: .
d_gene: .
v_gene: TRBV11-2
j_gene: TRBJ2-3
CDR3aa: CASSLHTDTQYF
CDR3nt: TGTGCCAGCAGCTTACACACAGATACGCAGTATTTT

abundance: .
d_gene: TRBD1
v_gene: TRBV6-5
j_gene: TRBJ2-5
CDR3aa: CASSSGGVQETQYF
CDR3nt: TGTGCCAGCAGTTCAGGGGGCGTACAAGAGACCCAGTACTTC

abundance: .
d_gene: TRBD2
v_gene: TRBV25-1
j_gene: TRBJ2-7
CDR3aa: CASSELAGTYEQYF
CDR3nt: TGTGCCAGCAGTGAACTAGCGGGGACCTACGAGCAGTACTTC

abundance: .
d_gene: TRBD2
v_gene: TRBV2
j_gene: TRBJ2-7
CDR3aa: CASKVTSGSYEQYF
CDR3nt: TGTGCCAGCAAGGTGACTAGCGGGAGTTACGAGCAGTACTTC

abundance: .
d_gene: TRBD1
v_gene: TRBV4-2
j_gene: TRBJ1-4
CDR3aa: CASSQGAGGLEMFNEKLFF
CDR3nt: TGTGCCAGCAGCCAAGGGGCAGGGGGTTTGGAGATGTTTAATGAAAAACTGTTTTTT

abundance: .
d_gene: TRBD1
v_gene: TRBV7-9
j_gene: TRBJ1-2
CDR3aa: CASSLVLGQALNYGYTF
CDR3nt: TGTGCCAGCAGCTTAGTCTTGGGACAGGCACTAAACTATGGCTACACCTTC

abundance: .
d_gene: .
v_gene: TRBV6-5
j_gene: TRBJ1-4
CDR3aa: CASGRWEEKLFF
CDR3nt: TGTGCCAGCGGAAGATGGGAGGAAAAACTGTTTTTT

abundance: .
d_gene: TRBD2
v_gene: TRBV7-6
j_gene: TRBJ2-2
CDR3aa: CASSFRRLAGIGELFF
CDR3nt: TGTGCCAGCAGCTTTAGGCGACTAGCGGGAATCGGGGAGCTGTTTTTT

abundance: .
d_gene: .
v_gene: TRBV29-1
j_gene: TRBJ2-2
CDR3aa: CSGLRRDTRTTGELFF
CDR3nt: TGCAGCGGCCTGCGCCGGGACACCAGAACCACCGGGGAGCTGTTTTTT

abundance: .
d_gene: .
v_gene: TRBV7-9
j_gene: TRBJ2-2
CDR3aa: CASSLPHEQGLTGELFF
CDR3nt: TGTGCCAGCAGCTTACCCCACGAACAGGGACTGACCGGGGAGCTGTTTTTT

abundance: .
d_gene: TRBD2
v_gene: TRBV5-5
j_gene: TRBJ2-7
CDR3aa: CASRLAGGYEQYF
CDR3nt: TGTGCCAGCAGACTAGCGGGAGGCTACGAGCAGTACTTC

abundance: few
d_gene: .
v_gene: TRBV7-2
j_gene: TRBJ1-2
CDR3aa: CASSFGGQANYGYTF
CDR3nt: TGTGCCAGCAGCTTTGGTGGACAAGCTAACTATGGCTACACCTTC

abundance: .
d_gene: TRBD2
v_gene: TRBV10-3
j_gene: TRBJ2-1
CDR3aa: CAISESASGSSYNEQFF
CDR3nt: TGTGCCATCAGTGAGTCAGCTAGCGGGAGCTCCTACAATGAGCAGTTCTTC

abundance: .
d_gene: TRBD1
v_gene: TRBV4-1
j_gene: TRBJ2-1
CDR3aa: CASSQTGTGTFF
CDR3nt: TGCGCCAGCAGCCAAACCGGGACAGGGACCTTCTTC

abundance: .
d_gene: .
v_gene: TRBV5-4
j_gene: TRBJ1-1
CDR3aa: CASSLPGRMNTEAFF
CDR3nt: TGTGCCAGCAGCTTGCCGGGTCGGATGAACACTGAAGCTTTCTTT

abundance: few
d_gene: TRBD1
v_gene: TRBV7-2
j_gene: TRBJ1-2
CDR3aa: CASSPSTGGVGYTF
CDR3nt: TGTGCCAGCAGCCCCTCGACAGGGGGAGTAGGGTACACCTTC

abundance: .
d_gene: TRBD1
v_gene: TRBV6-1
j_gene: TRBJ1-5
CDR3aa: CATEGAFSNQPQHF
CDR3nt: TGTGCCACCGAGGGGGCATTTAGCAATCAGCCCCAGCATTTT

abundance: .
d_gene: .
v_gene: TRBV6-1
j_gene: TRBJ2-7
CDR3aa: CASSADGTYEQYF
CDR3nt: TGTGCCAGCAGTGCGGACGGTACCTACGAGCAGTACTTC

abundance: .
d_gene: .
v_gene: TRBV2
j_gene: TRBJ2-6
CDR3aa: CASRPGRSLSGANVLTF
CDR3nt: TGTGCCAGCAGGCCGGGACGGTCGCTCTCTGGGGCCAACGTCCTGACTTTC

abundance: once
d_gene: TRBD2
v_gene: TRBV5-1
j_gene: TRBJ2-3
CDR3aa: CASSLLAGGVPDTQYF
CDR3nt: TGCGCCAGCAGCTTATTAGCGGGAGGTGTCCCAGATACGCAGTATTTT

abundance: once
d_gene: .
v_gene: TRBV2
j_gene: TRBJ1-5
CDR3aa: CASSDDSPLSNQPQHF
CDR3nt: TGTGCCAGCAGTGATGACAGCCCTTTAAGCAATCAGCCCCAGCATTTT

abundance: .
d_gene: .
v_gene: TRBV5-8
j_gene: TRBJ1-4
CDR3aa: CASSLLLGRRVGEKLFF
CDR3nt: TGTGCCAGCAGCTTGTTGCTGGGGCGCCGAGTTGGTGAAAAACTGTTTTTT

abundance: .
d_gene: TRBD2
v_gene: TRBV5-6
j_gene: TRBJ2-1
CDR3aa: CASSLRSWTSGIFEQFF
CDR3nt: TGTGCCAGCAGCTTGAGGAGCTGGACTAGCGGGATTTTTGAGCAGTTCTTC

abundance: .
d_gene: .
v_gene: TRBV19
j_gene: TRBJ2-2
CDR3aa: CASSPWAGELFF
CDR3nt: TGTGCCAGTAGCCCCTGGGCCGGGGAGCTGTTTTTT

abundance: .
d_gene: .
v_gene: TRBV23-1
j_gene: TRBJ1-2
CDR3aa: CASSQSQGGAYGYTF
CDR3nt: TGCGCCAGCAGTCAATCGCAGGGAGGCGCCTATGGCTACACCTTC

abundance: .
d_gene: .
v_gene: TRBV5-1
j_gene: TRBJ1-4
CDR3aa: CASSLESVEKLFF
CDR3nt: TGCGCCAGCAGCTTGGAGTCCGTGGAAAAACTGTTTTTT

abundance: .
d_gene: TRBD1
v_gene: TRBV5-1
j_gene: TRBJ1-2
CDR3aa: CASSSGQGTHGYTF
CDR3nt: TGCGCCAGCAGCTCCGGACAGGGGACTCATGGCTACACCTTC

abundance: .
d_gene: TRBD2
v_gene: TRBV5-4
j_gene: TRBJ2-3
CDR3aa: CASSFGLARGRRTDTQYF
CDR3nt: TGTGCCAGCAGCTTCGGACTAGCGCGAGGACGGCGCACAGATACGCAGTATTTT

abundance: .
d_gene: .
v_gene: TRBV6-5
j_gene: TRBJ1-1
CDR3aa: CASSYSGREAFF
CDR3nt: TGTGCCAGCAGTTACTCGGGCAGAGAAGCTTTCTTT

abundance: .
d_gene: .
v_gene: TRBV18
j_gene: TRBJ1-2
CDR3aa: CASSPGETGYTF
CDR3nt: TGTGCCAGCTCACCGGGGGAAACGGGCTACACCTTC

abundance: .
d_gene: .
v_gene: TRBV6-1
j_gene: TRBJ2-1
CDR3aa: CASTYGNYNEQFF
CDR3nt: TGTGCCAGCACCTACGGGAATTACAATGAGCAGTTCTTC

abundance: .
d_gene: .
v_gene: TRBV6-5
j_gene: TRBJ2-7
CDR3aa: CASSYGPYEQYF
CDR3nt: TGTGCCAGCAGTTACGGCCCCTACGAGCAGTACTTC

abundance: once
d_gene: TRBD2
v_gene: TRBV15
j_gene: TRBJ2-3
CDR3aa: CATSSPLAARGDTQYF
CDR3nt: TGTGCCACCAGCTCCCCCCTAGCGGCCCGTGGGGATACGCAGTATTTT

abundance: .
d_gene: .
v_gene: TRBV7-7
j_gene: TRBJ1-1
CDR3aa: CASSPDGRRDTEAFF
CDR3nt: TGTGCCAGCAGCCCCGACGGGCGAAGGGACACTGAAGCTTTCTTT

abundance: .
d_gene: TRBD2
v_gene: TRBV4-2
j_gene: TRBJ2-7
CDR3aa: CASSQVGSSGTREQYF
CDR3nt: TGTGCCAGCAGCCAAGTTGGGTCTAGCGGGACTCGGGAGCAGTACTTC

abundance: .
d_gene: TRBD2
v_gene: TRBV5-4
j_gene: TRBJ2-3
CDR3aa: CASSSLVGGPTDTQYF
CDR3nt: TGTGCCAGCTCCTCTCTGGTGGGAGGGCCGACAGATACGCAGTATTTT

abundance: few
d_gene: .
v_gene: TRBV5-4
j_gene: TRBJ1-1
CDR3aa: CAMVRSLNTEAFF
CDR3nt: TGTGCCATGGTCCGGAGCCTGAACACTGAAGCTTTCTTT

abundance: .
d_gene: TRBD2
v_gene: TRBV6-1
j_gene: TRBJ2-3
CDR3aa: CASTWGLASTDTQYF
CDR3nt: TGTGCCAGCACTTGGGGACTAGCGAGCACAGATACGCAGTATTTT

abundance: .
d_gene: .
v_gene: TRBV27
j_gene: TRBJ1-5
CDR3aa: CASRSLGGNQPQHF
CDR3nt: TGTGCCAGCCGAAGCTTAGGGGGGAATCAGCCCCAGCATTTT

abundance: .
d_gene: .
v_gene: TRBV28
j_gene: TRBJ1-1
CDR3aa: CASSLLGGGDTEAFF
CDR3nt: TGTGCCAGCAGTTTATTAGGGGGAGGGGACACTGAAGCTTTCTTT

abundance: .
d_gene: TRBD1
v_gene: TRBV19
j_gene: TRBJ2-7
CDR3aa: CASSIGKQGSAYEQYF
CDR3nt: TGTGCCAGTAGTATAGGCAAACAGGGGAGCGCCTACGAGCAGTACTTC

abundance: .
d_gene: .
v_gene: TRBV2
j_gene: TRBJ1-4
CDR3aa: CASSKGGATNEKLFF
CDR3nt: TGTGCCAGCAGTAAAGGGGGTGCAACTAATGAAAAACTGTTTTTT

abundance: .
d_gene: .
v_gene: TRBV5-4
j_gene: TRBJ1-1
CDR3aa: CASRRAGGANTEAFF
CDR3nt: TGTGCCAGCAGACGAGCGGGGGGCGCGAACACTGAAGCTTTCTTT

abundance: .
d_gene: TRBD2
v_gene: TRBV5-1
j_gene: TRBJ2-1
CDR3aa: CASSFTSGGNNEQFF
CDR3nt: TGCGCCAGCAGCTTTACTAGCGGGGGGAACAATGAGCAGTTCTTC

abundance: .
d_gene: .
v_gene: TRBV7-2
j_gene: TRBJ1-1
CDR3aa: CASSLDGGATEAFF
CDR3nt: TGTGCCAGCAGCTTAGACGGGGGCGCGACTGAAGCTTTCTTT

abundance: .
d_gene: TRBD2
v_gene: TRBV4-2
j_gene: TRBJ2-1
CDR3aa: CASSQNRGTSGRAYEQFF
CDR3nt: TGTGCCAGCAGCCAAAACCGGGGAACTAGCGGGAGGGCATATGAGCAGTTCTTC

abundance: .
d_gene: .
v_gene: TRBV5-8
j_gene: TRBJ2-5
CDR3aa: CASSLADKFAQYF
CDR3nt: TGTGCCAGCAGCTTGGCTGATAAGTTCGCCCAGTACTTC

abundance: .
d_gene: TRBD2
v_gene: TRBV25-1
j_gene: TRBJ2-7
CDR3aa: CASSELGGREGYEQYF
CDR3nt: TGTGCCAGCAGTGAATTAGGTGGCAGGGAGGGGTACGAGCAGTACTTC

abundance: .
d_gene: TRBD2
v_gene: TRBV11-3
j_gene: TRBJ2-2
CDR3aa: CASSSGLAGGTGELFF
CDR3nt: TGTGCCAGCAGCTCGGGACTAGCGGGAGGTACCGGGGAGCTGTTTTTT